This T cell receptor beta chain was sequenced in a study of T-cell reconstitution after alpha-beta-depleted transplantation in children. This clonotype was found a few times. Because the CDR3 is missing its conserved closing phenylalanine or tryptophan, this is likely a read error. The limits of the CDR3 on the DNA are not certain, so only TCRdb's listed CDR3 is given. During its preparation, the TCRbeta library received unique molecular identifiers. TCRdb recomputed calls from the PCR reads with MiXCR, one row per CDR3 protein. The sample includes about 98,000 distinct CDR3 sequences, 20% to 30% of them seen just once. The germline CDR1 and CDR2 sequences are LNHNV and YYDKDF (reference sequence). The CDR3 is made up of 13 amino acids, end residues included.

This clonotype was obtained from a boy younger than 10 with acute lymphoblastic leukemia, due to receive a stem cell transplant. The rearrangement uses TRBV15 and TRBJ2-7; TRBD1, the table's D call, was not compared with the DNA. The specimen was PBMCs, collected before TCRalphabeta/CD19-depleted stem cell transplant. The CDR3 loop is CATRERGVSGLYL.